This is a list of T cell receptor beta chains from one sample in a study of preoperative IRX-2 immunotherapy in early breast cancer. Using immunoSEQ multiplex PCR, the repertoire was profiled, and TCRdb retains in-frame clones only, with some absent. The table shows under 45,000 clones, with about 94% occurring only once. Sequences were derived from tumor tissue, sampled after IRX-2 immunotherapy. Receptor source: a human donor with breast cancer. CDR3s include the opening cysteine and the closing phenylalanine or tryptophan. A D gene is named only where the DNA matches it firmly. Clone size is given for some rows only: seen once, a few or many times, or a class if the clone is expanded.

CDR3 protein: CASSVEGSGVEQYF
CDR3 DNA: TGTGCCAGCAGCGTAGAGGGTAGCGGCGTCGAGCAGTACTTC
D gene: .
clone size: .
V gene: TRBV9
J gene: TRBJ2-7

CDR3 protein: CASSGDRGGNQPQHF
CDR3 DNA: TGTGCCAGCAGTGGCGACAGGGGTGGCAATCAGCCCCAGCATTTT
D gene: TRBD1
clone size: .
V gene: TRBV2
J gene: TRBJ1-5

CDR3 protein: CAWSPRLGDTQYF
CDR3 DNA: TGTGCCTGGAGCCCAAGGTTGGGAGATACGCAGTATTTT
D gene: .
clone size: .
V gene: TRBV30
J gene: TRBJ2-3

CDR3 protein: CASSRGGKTGELFF
CDR3 DNA: TGTGCCAGCAGTCGGGGTGGTAAAACCGGGGAGCTGTTTTTT
D gene: .
clone size: .
V gene: TRBV2
J gene: TRBJ2-2

CDR3 protein: CASSQREGRYEQYF
CDR3 DNA: TGTGCCAGCAGTCAGCGGGAGGGCCGGTACGAGCAGTACTTC
D gene: .
clone size: once
V gene: TRBV21-1
J gene: TRBJ2-7

CDR3 protein: CASSWEGEAFF
CDR3 DNA: TGTGCCAGCAGCTGGGAGGGGGAAGCTTTCTTT
D gene: .
clone size: .
V gene: TRBV5-6
J gene: TRBJ1-1

CDR3 protein: CASSLYSGRGNQPQHF
CDR3 DNA: TGTGCCAGCAGTTTGTATTCTGGTCGGGGTAATCAGCCCCAGCATTTT
D gene: .
clone size: .
V gene: TRBV27
J gene: TRBJ1-5

CDR3 protein: CASRPATGAVRGQYF
CDR3 DNA: TGTGCCAGCAGACCGGCGACAGGGGCCGTTCGGGGGCAGTACTTC
D gene: TRBD1
clone size: .
V gene: TRBV5-6
J gene: TRBJ2-7

CDR3 protein: CASSSRVAGGPLNEQFF
CDR3 DNA: TGCGCCAGCAGCTCCCGGGTAGCGGGGGGCCCCCTCAATGAGCAGTTCTTC
D gene: TRBD2
clone size: .
V gene: TRBV5-1
J gene: TRBJ2-1

CDR3 protein: CASSYEGQPLFF
CDR3 DNA: TGTGCCAGCAGTTACGAGGGACAGCCACTGTTTTTT
D gene: TRBD1
clone size: .
V gene: TRBV6-6
J gene: TRBJ1-4

CDR3 protein: CASSDPQGVVSPLHF
CDR3 DNA: TGTGCCAGCAGTGACCCACAGGGGGTTGTTTCACCCCTCCACTTT
D gene: TRBD1
clone size: .
V gene: TRBV6-1
J gene: TRBJ1-6

CDR3 protein: CASSYGAGADEQFF
CDR3 DNA: TGTGCCAGCAGTTATGGGGCAGGCGCCGATGAGCAGTTCTTC
D gene: .
clone size: .
V gene: TRBV6-5
J gene: TRBJ2-1

CDR3 protein: CASSQSPYRNTEAFF
CDR3 DNA: TGCGCCAGCAGCCAATCCCCCTATAGGAACACTGAAGCTTTCTTT
D gene: .
clone size: .
V gene: TRBV4-1
J gene: TRBJ1-1

CDR3 protein: CASSRWPGLAGGTDTQYF
CDR3 DNA: TGTGCCAGCAGCCGATGGCCGGGACTAGCGGGAGGTACAGATACGCAGTATTTT
D gene: TRBD2
clone size: .
V gene: TRBV7-9
J gene: TRBJ2-3

CDR3 protein: CASRYPGRSYGYTF
CDR3 DNA: TGTGCCAGCAGGTACCCCGGACGGAGCTATGGCTACACCTTC
D gene: .
clone size: .
V gene: TRBV6-5
J gene: TRBJ1-2

CDR3 protein: CASSLPPPGPYEQYF
CDR3 DNA: TGTGCCAGCAGCCTCCCCCCTCCGGGGCCTTACGAGCAGTACTTC
D gene: .
clone size: once
V gene: TRBV11-1
J gene: TRBJ2-7

CDR3 protein: CASSPTGAPHRQYF
CDR3 DNA: TGTGCCAGCAGCCCGACCGGGGCTCCACATCGTCAGTACTTC
D gene: .
clone size: .
V gene: TRBV11-3
J gene: TRBJ2-7

CDR3 protein: CAWSVLWGVPPGELFF
CDR3 DNA: TGTGCCTGGAGTGTACTTTGGGGGGTCCCCCCCGGGGAGCTGTTTTTT
D gene: .
clone size: .
V gene: TRBV30
J gene: TRBJ2-2

CDR3 protein: CASSSLAGSSYEQYF
CDR3 DNA: TGCGCCAGCAGCTCACTAGCGGGGAGCTCCTACGAGCAGTACTTC
D gene: TRBD2
clone size: .
V gene: TRBV5-1
J gene: TRBJ2-7

CDR3 protein: CASRFRDRVKNTDGYTF
CDR3 DNA: TGTGCCAGCAGATTCCGGGACAGGGTGAAAAATACGGATGGCTACACCTTC
D gene: TRBD1
clone size: .
V gene: TRBV27
J gene: TRBJ1-2

CDR3 protein: CASSLASGGPQEQYF
CDR3 DNA: TGCGCCAGCAGCTTGGCTAGCGGGGGGCCCCAAGAGCAGTACTTC
D gene: TRBD2
clone size: .
V gene: TRBV5-1
J gene: TRBJ2-7

CDR3 protein: CASSIILAGSNEQFF
CDR3 DNA: TGTGCCAGTAGTATTATCCTAGCGGGGAGCAATGAGCAGTTCTTC
D gene: TRBD2
clone size: .
V gene: TRBV19
J gene: TRBJ2-1

CDR3 protein: CASSTRQVVAEAFF
CDR3 DNA: TGTGCCAGCAGCACCCGACAGGTAGTCGCTGAAGCTTTCTTT
D gene: .
clone size: .
V gene: TRBV11-2
J gene: TRBJ1-1

CDR3 protein: CASSHHPTGHNEQFF
CDR3 DNA: TGCGCCAGCAGCCACCACCCGACAGGGCACAATGAGCAGTTCTTC
D gene: TRBD1
clone size: .
V gene: TRBV4-1
J gene: TRBJ2-1

CDR3 protein: CATSRGGSGTQYF
CDR3 DNA: TGTGCCACCAGCAGAGGAGGGTCCGGGACCCAGTACTTC
D gene: .
clone size: .
V gene: TRBV15
J gene: TRBJ2-5

CDR3 protein: CASRPEGATNEKLFF
CDR3 DNA: TGTGCCAGCAGGCCTGAGGGGGCTACTAATGAAAAACTGTTTTTT
D gene: TRBD1
clone size: .
V gene: TRBV2
J gene: TRBJ1-4

CDR3 protein: CASSSAGTSGARGPETQYF
CDR3 DNA: TGTGCCAGCAGTTCCGCCGGGACTAGCGGGGCTAGAGGGCCAGAGACCCAGTACTTC
D gene: TRBD2
clone size: .
V gene: TRBV27
J gene: TRBJ2-5